These 30 T cell receptor beta chains originate from one sample sequenced in a study of CXCR3-negative and CXCR3-positive naive CD8 T cells. The authors made the TRB cDNA libraries by 5' RACE using UMI labels. Following a re-call of the 5' RACE reads, TCRdb has one entry per CDR3 protein and lacks DNA. The listing contains under 8,000 distinct CDR3 sequences. The specimen sequenced was naive CXCR3- CD8+ T cells from blood. Subset denoted: CD45RO-CCR7+CD27+CD95- naive CD8+ T cells lacking CXCR3 (TNR3-). Source of these receptors: a human donor in good health. Some clones in this sample may be carry-over from other donors' samples.

CDR3 residues: CASSYTGGVPDTQYF. The rearrangement links TRBV7-3 to TRBJ2-3; the D gene TCRdb calls, TRBD1, cannot be checked with no DNA. The CDR3 is 15 residues long. Germline loops: CDR1 SGHTA, CDR2 FQGTGA.

By frequency, this clonotype is medium-sized. The chain combines TRBV29-1 with TRBJ2-1; TCRdb selects TRBD2, and the lack of DNA leaves this call unchecked. Germline CDR1 SQVTM, CDR2 ANQGSEA. CDR3 length: 15 residues. CDR3: CSVEGASVVYNEQFF.

The rearrangement links TRBV29-1 to TRBJ2-7; TCRdb's assignment of TRBD2 cannot be checked, as there is no DNA. Germline CDR1 SQVTM, CDR2 ANQGSEA. This CDR3 region has 13 residues. The CDR3 spells CSARTSGSYEQYF.

The chain recombines TRBV11-2 with TRBJ2-3. CDR1 SGHAT and CDR2 FQNNGV come from the germline V gene. The CDR3 contains 12 residues. CDR3 sequence reads: CASSLGTDTQYF.

The J gene is TRBJ2-2, the V gene TRBV29-1. Germline CDR1 reads SQVTM; CDR2 reads ANQGSEA. The CDR3 sequence is 13 residues long. The CDR3 sequence: CSVEAVNTGELFF.

This chain connects TRBV6-2 or TRBV6-3 to TRBJ2-2; without DNA, the TCRdb call of TRBD1 cannot be checked. Germline V gene data show CDR1 as MNHEY and CDR2 as SVGEGT. This CDR3 spans 14 amino acids. CDR3 sequence reads: CASSPRTDPGELFF.

The V call is TRBV29-1, the J call TRBJ2-1; no DNA is available, so the TRBD1 call from TCRdb remains unchecked. CDR1 is SQVTM and CDR2 is ANQGSEA in the germline V gene. This CDR3 has 17 residues. CDR3 protein: CSVVVLSGTAGYNEQFF.

J is TRBJ2-1 and V is TRBV4-1; the TCRdb D gene call, TRBD1, has no DNA to confirm it. Germline CDR1 is MGHRA and CDR2 is YSYEKL. The CDR3 runs 18 residues. CDR3: CASSQTVSPGQSYNEQFF.

CDR3 in amino acids: CASSHPDRSSYNSPLHF. The gene calls are TRBV23-1 and TRBJ1-6; TCRdb lists TRBD1, though no DNA is available to test this call. Being an ORF, TRBV23-1 has a function that is uncertain. CDR3 size: 17 residues.

This clonotype is medium-sized by frequency. The chain employs TRBV19 and TRBJ2-7; checking the TCRdb D call of TRBD1 is not possible without DNA. Per the germline V gene, CDR1 is LNHDA and CDR2 is SQIVND (reference sequence). The CDR3 runs 13 residues. The CDR3 is CASSRDRDYEQYF.

This rearrangement joins TRBV6-5 to TRBJ2-1; TCRdb's D gene call, TRBD2, goes unchecked for lack of DNA. CDR1 is MNHEY and CDR2 is SVGAGI in the germline V gene. CDR3 length equals 15 residues. The CDR3: CASRIGRGHNNEQFF.

Its frequency marks this clonotype as medium-sized. V usage is TRBV21-1 and J usage is TRBJ2-7. TRBV21-1 is given as a pseudogene. The CDR3 runs to 12 residues. The CDR3 loop is CASSGRSYEQYF.

By frequency, this clonotype is medium-sized. This chain uses TRBV6-5 with TRBJ1-1; without DNA, the TCRdb call of TRBD1 cannot be checked. Per germline, CDR1 MNHEY and CDR2 SVGAGI. The CDR3 extends over 15 amino acids. CDR3 residues: CASSRYRGLNTEAFF.

The chain employs TRBV7-2 and TRBJ2-7; TCRdb lists TRBD2, though no DNA is available to test this call. Per germline, CDR1 SGHTA and CDR2 FQGNSA. CDR3 length equals 16 residues. The CDR3 region is CASSPRVAGVSYEQYF. Full variable domain (outside the CDR3, taken from reference TRBV7-2 and TRBJ2-7): GAGVSQSPSNKVTEKGKDVELRCDPISGHTALYWYRQSLGQGLEFLIYFQGNSAPDKSGLPSDRFSAERTGGSVSTLTIQRTQQEDSAVYLCASSPRVAGVSYEQYFGPGTRLTVT.

This clonotype ranks as medium-sized in terms of frequency. This chain links TRBV5-1 with TRBJ2-7; TCRdb gives TRBD1 as the D gene, but with no DNA this cannot be confirmed. CDR3 length equals 13 residues. Germline V gene sequence: CDR1 SGHRS, CDR2 YFSETQ. This CDR3 reads CASSPDTGVEQYF. Full variable domain (outside the CDR3, taken from reference TRBV5-1 and TRBJ2-7): KAGVTQTPRYLIKTRGQQVTLSCSPISGHRSVSWYQQTPGQGLQFLFEYFSETQRNKGNFPGRFSGRQFSNSRSEMNVSTLELGDSALYLCASSPDTGVEQYFGPGTRLTVT.

The chain uses TRBV29-1 and TRBJ2-2; no DNA is available, so the TRBD2 call from TCRdb remains unchecked. This CDR3 has 17 amino acids. The germline V gene encodes CDR1 SQVTM and CDR2 ANQGSEA. The CDR3 loop is CSAISSGSAMNTGELFF.

CDR3 sequence reads: CASSLDVNTEAFF. This rearrangement joins TRBV5-5 to TRBJ1-1. The V gene's germline CDR1 is SGHKS and CDR2 YYEKEE (reference sequence). The CDR3 has 13 amino acids.

V and J are TRBV29-1 and TRBJ2-7; the TCRdb call, TRBD1, lacks DNA for checking. CDR1 and CDR2 (germline): SQVTM, ANQGSEA. The CDR3 spans 14 residues. The CDR3 spells CSVEVRDRGVEQYF.

This rearrangement joins TRBV20-1 to TRBJ2-1; checking the TCRdb D call of TRBD2 is not possible without DNA. This CDR3 is 12 amino acids long. Germline lookup yields CDR1 DFQATT and CDR2 SNEGSKA (reference sequence). The CDR3 region is CSAREILAEQFF.

This clonotype counts as medium-sized by frequency. The chain couples TRBV29-1 to TRBJ2-3; TCRdb returns TRBD1, unconfirmable since there is no DNA. The germline V gene has CDR1 SQVTM and CDR2 ANQGSEA. The CDR3 is made up of 15 amino acids. The CDR3 reads CSVNGQGISTDTQYF.

The chain carries TRBV6-6 and TRBJ2-5. Germline CDR1 and CDR2: MNHNY and SVGAGI (reference sequence). The CDR3 sequence is 13 residues long. CDR3 amino acids: CASSYFAQETQYF.

This clonotype shows up as medium-sized by frequency. The genes are TRBV7-9 and TRBJ2-1; TCRdb calls TRBD1, which cannot be checked without DNA. The germline V gene has CDR1 SEHNR and CDR2 FQNEAQ (reference sequence). The CDR3 length is 15 residues. CDR3 residues: CASSLVGQGHNEQFF. Using reference TRBV7-9 and TRBJ2-1 for the parts outside the CDR3, the full variable domain is DTGVSQNPRHKITKRGQNVTFRCDPISEHNRLYWYRQTLGQGPEFLTYFQNEAQLEKSRLLSDRFSAERPKGSFSTLEIQRTEQGDSAMYLCASSLVGQGHNEQFFGPGTRLTVL.

This clonotype ranks as medium-sized in terms of frequency. The chain links TRBV7-8 to TRBJ2-1; TCRdb's assignment of TRBD1 cannot be checked, as there is no DNA. The CDR3 is made up of 13 amino acids. CDR1 and CDR2 (germline): SGHVS, FQNEAQ. The CDR3 protein is CASSSNRYNEQFF.

Measured by frequency, this clonotype is medium-sized. The rearrangement uses TRBV14 and TRBJ2-3; TCRdb's assignment of TRBD2 cannot be checked, as there is no DNA. The germline CDR1 and CDR2 sequences are SGHDN and FVKESK. The CDR3 is made up of 16 amino acids. CDR3 residues: CASSQEALAGLDTQYF.

This clonotype is medium-sized (0.01 to 0.1%) by frequency. V and J are TRBV29-1 and TRBJ2-2; with no DNA, the TCRdb D assignment of TRBD1 cannot be verified. Germline lookup yields CDR1 SQVTM and CDR2 ANQGSEA. This CDR3 contains 13 residues. The CDR3: CSVLQGNTGELFF.

The rearrangement uses TRBV21-1 and TRBJ2-7; TCRdb calls TRBD1, which cannot be checked without DNA. TRBV21-1 counts as a pseudogene. The CDR3 spans 18 residues. CDR3 loop: CASSPAVRVGTGFYEQYF.

This rearrangement joins TRBV6-2 or TRBV6-3 to TRBJ2-3. This CDR3 is built from 14 residues. CDR1 and CDR2 (germline): MNHEY, SVGEGT. The CDR3 spells CASSHLGSTDTQYF.

The gene calls are TRBV20-1 and TRBJ1-2; TCRdb designates TRBD1, a call that cannot be tested without DNA. Germline lookup yields CDR1 DFQATT and CDR2 SNEGSKA (reference sequence). The CDR3 spans 13 residues. CDR3 sequence reads: CSARDRQGPGYTF.

By frequency, this clonotype registers medium-sized. The V and J genes are TRBV18 and TRBJ2-7; TCRdb proposes TRBD1, but this gene call is untestable without DNA. The germline V gene encodes CDR1 KGHSH and CDR2 LQKENI. This CDR3 has 18 residues. The CDR3 loop is CASSPDGKTGSSSYEQYF. The full variable domain, with the rest looked up from reference TRBV18 and TRBJ2-7, is NAGVMQNPRHLVRRRGQEARLRCSPMKGHSHVYWYRQLPEEGLKFMVYLQKENIIDESGMPKERFSAEFPKEGPSILRIQQVVRGDSAAYFCASSPDGKTGSSSYEQYFGPGTRLTVT.

V and J are TRBV29-1 and TRBJ1-1. Germline V gene lookup returns CDR1 SQVTM and CDR2 ANQGSEA. The CDR3 extends over 11 amino acids. The CDR3 here is CSVEISGEAFF.